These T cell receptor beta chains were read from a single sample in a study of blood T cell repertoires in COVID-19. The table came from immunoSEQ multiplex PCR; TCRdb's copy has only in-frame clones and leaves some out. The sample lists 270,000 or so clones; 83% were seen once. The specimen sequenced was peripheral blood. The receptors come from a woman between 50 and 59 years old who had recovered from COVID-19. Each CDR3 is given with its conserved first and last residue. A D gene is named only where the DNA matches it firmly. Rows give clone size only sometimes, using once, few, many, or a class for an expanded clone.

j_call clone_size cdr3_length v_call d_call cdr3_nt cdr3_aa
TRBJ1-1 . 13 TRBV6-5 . TGTGCCAGCAGCCCCCTCCGGGGCACTGAAGCTTTCTTT CASSPLRGTEAFF
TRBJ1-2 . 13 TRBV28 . TGTGCCAGCCTCACGACAGCAAATTATGGCTACACCTTC CASLTTANYGYTF
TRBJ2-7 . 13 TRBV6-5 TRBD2 TGTGCCAGCAGGTGGAGCGGGACCTACGAGCAGTACTTC CASRWSGTYEQYF
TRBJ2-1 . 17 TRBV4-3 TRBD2 TGCGCCAGCAGCCAAGATTTGGGACTAGCGGGAAACAATGAGCAGTTCTTC CASSQDLGLAGNNEQFF
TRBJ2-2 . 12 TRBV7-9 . TGTGCCAGCAGCTTCGGGGCCGGGGAGCTGTTTTTT CASSFGAGELFF
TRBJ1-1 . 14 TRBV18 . TGTGCCAGCTCACGACAGGACAGTAACACTGAAGCTTTCTTT CASSRQDSNTEAFF
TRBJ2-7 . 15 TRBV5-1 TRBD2 TGCGCCAGCAACCAGGGCGGGGGGGCCCGCCTCGAGCAGTACTTC CASNQGGGARLEQYF
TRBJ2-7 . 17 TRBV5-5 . TGTGCCAGCAGCTTGGTTTTCAGGCTAGCAGGTACCTACGAGCAGTACTTC CASSLVFRLAGTYEQYF
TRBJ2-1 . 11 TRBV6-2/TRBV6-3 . TGTGCCAGCAGTCATACGGGGGAGCAGTTCTTC CASSHTGEQFF
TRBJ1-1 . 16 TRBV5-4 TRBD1 TGTGCCAGCAGCGGATACAGGGGTATCTGGGACACTGAAGCTTTCTTT CASSGYRGIWDTEAFF
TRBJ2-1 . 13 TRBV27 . TGTGCCAGCAGTTTATCCAGTGACAATGAGCAGTTCTTC CASSLSSDNEQFF
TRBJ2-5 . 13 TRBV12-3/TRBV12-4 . TGTGCCAGCAGTTCACCAGGGAAAGAGACCCAGTACTTC CASSSPGKETQYF
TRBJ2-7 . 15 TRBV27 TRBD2 TGTGCCAGCAGAACGTCGGGGACTATCGGGTACGAGCAGTACTTC CASRTSGTIGYEQYF
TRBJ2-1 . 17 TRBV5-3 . TGTGCCAGAAGCCTATATTCATTCAAGATCATATACAATGAGCAGTTCTTC CARSLYSFKIIYNEQFF
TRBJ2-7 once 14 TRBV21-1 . TGTGCCAGCAGCAAAGCGCTGGGGACACAGGAGCAGTACTTC CASSKALGTQEQYF
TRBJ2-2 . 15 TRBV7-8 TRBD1 TGTGCCAGCAGCTCAGGACAGGGAGCCACCGGGGAGCTGTTTTTT CASSSGQGATGELFF
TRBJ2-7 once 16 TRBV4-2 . TGTGCCAGCAGCCAAGCTCAGGGGACACCCTCCTACGAGCAGTACTTC CASSQAQGTPSYEQYF
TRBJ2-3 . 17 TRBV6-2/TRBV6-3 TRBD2 TGTGCCAGCAGTTCTATTCCCGGGAGGAGGAGCACAGATACGCAGTATTTT CASSSIPGRRSTDTQYF
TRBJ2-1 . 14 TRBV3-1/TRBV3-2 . TGTGCCAGCAGCCAACCCCGAGCTGCGCCGGAGCAGTTCTTC CASSQPRAAPEQFF
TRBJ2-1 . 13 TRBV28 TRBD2 TGTGCCAGCAGTTTTTCTGGCGGGAGGGAGCAGTTCTTC CASSFSGGREQFF
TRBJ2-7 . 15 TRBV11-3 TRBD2 TGTGCCAGCAGCCTGACTAGCGGGGGGCTCTACGAGCAGTACTTC CASSLTSGGLYEQYF
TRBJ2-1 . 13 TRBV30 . TGTGCCTGGAGTTTGACTTCTGCAGGGGAGCAGTTCTTC CAWSLTSAGEQFF
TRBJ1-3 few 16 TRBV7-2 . TGTGCCAGCAGCTTAGCGCAGGGGACCTCTGGAAACACCATATATTTT CASSLAQGTSGNTIYF
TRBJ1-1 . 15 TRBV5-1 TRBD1 TGCGCCAGCAGCCCCTGGACAGGGTTGAACACTGAAGCTTTCTTT CASSPWTGLNTEAFF
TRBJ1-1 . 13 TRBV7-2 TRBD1 TGTGCCAGCAGACTCGGGACAGCTAGTGAAGCTTTCTTT CASRLGTASEAFF
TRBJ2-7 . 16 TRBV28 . TGTGCCAGCAGTTTTGGAGGCGGAGGACAGTTCTACGAGCAGTACTTC CASSFGGGGQFYEQYF
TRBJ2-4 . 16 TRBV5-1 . TGCGCCAGCAGCTTGGGTCCAGGGTCAGCCAAAAACATTCAGTACTTC CASSLGPGSAKNIQYF
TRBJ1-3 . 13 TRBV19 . TGTGCCAGTAGTATACGGCAGGGGCGCACCATATATTTT CASSIRQGRTIYF
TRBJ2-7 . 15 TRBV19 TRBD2 TGTGCCAGTAGTATAACGAGCGGGGAATGGTACGAGCAGTACTTC CASSITSGEWYEQYF
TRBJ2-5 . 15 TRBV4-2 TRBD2 TGTGCCAGCAGCCAAGAAGCGGGGGGGCCAGAGACCCAGTACTTC CASSQEAGGPETQYF
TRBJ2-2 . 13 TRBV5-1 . TGCGCCAGCAGCTTGAGAGGCGGCGGGGAGCTGTTTTTT CASSLRGGGELFF
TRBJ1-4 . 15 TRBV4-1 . TGCGCCAGCAGCCAATCACCGGGGATCAATGAAAAACTGTTTTTT CASSQSPGINEKLFF
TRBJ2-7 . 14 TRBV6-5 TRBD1 TGTGCCAGCAGCAGACCGGGGACAGGGTACGAGCAGTACTTC CASSRPGTGYEQYF
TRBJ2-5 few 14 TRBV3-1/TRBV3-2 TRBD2 TGTGCCAGCAGCCTGGGCGGGAGAGGGGAGACCCAGTACTTC CASSLGGRGETQYF
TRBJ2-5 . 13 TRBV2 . TGTGCCAGCGTCAGACAGCCACAAGAGACCCAGTACTTC CASVRQPQETQYF
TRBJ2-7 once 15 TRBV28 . TGTGCCAGCAGCCGTCCAGGCAGGGGCTCCTACGAGCAGTACTTC CASSRPGRGSYEQYF
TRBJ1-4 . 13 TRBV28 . TGTGCCAGCAGTTTCAGGGCCAGGGAAAAACTGTTTTTT CASSFRAREKLFF
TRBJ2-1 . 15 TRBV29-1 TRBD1 TGCAGCGTTGAAGCCTCGGGACAGCCTTACAATGAGCAGTTCTTC CSVEASGQPYNEQFF
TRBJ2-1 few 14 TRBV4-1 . TGCGCCAGCAGCCCCCCGGGGTCCTACAATGAGCAGTTCTTC CASSPPGSYNEQFF
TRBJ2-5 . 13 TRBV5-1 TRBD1 TGCGCCAGCAGCCCGAACAGGGGTGAGACCCAGTACTTC CASSPNRGETQYF
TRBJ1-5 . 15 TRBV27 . TGTGCCAGCAGTGCGGGACTTTTCGGCAATCAGCCCCAGCATTTT CASSAGLFGNQPQHF
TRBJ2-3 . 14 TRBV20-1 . TGCAGTGCTAGTTGGGCAGGGGTCATAGATACGCAGTATTTT CSASWAGVIDTQYF
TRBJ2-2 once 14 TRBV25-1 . TGTGCCAGCTCTCCAAGACTCAACACCGGGGAGCTGTTTTTT CASSPRLNTGELFF
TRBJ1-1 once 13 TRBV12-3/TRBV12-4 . TGTGCCAGCAGCAAATCAACAGGAATGAATGCTTTCTTT CASSKSTGMNAFF
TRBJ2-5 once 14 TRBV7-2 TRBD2 TGTGCCAGCAGCCCCGGGACTAGTTTAGAGACCCAGTACTTC CASSPGTSLETQYF
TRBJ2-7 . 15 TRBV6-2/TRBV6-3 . TGTGCCAGCAGTTACCGACAGCCCACCTCCTACGAGCAGTACTTC CASSYRQPTSYEQYF
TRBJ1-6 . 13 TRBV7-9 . TGTGCCAGCAGGGGGTCGGGGAATTCACCCCTCCACTTT CASRGSGNSPLHF
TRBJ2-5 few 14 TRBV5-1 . TGCGCCAGCAGCTTGGCCCAGGGGTTGGAGACCCAGTACTTC CASSLAQGLETQYF